This T cell receptor beta chain is from a study of blood T cell repertoires in COVID-19. The data were produced by immunoSEQ multiplex PCR, yet TCRdb's version contains in-frame clones alone and is incomplete. The sample has about 380,000 clones, over 65% seen once. Trimming removed 2 bases at V and 5 bases at J, with 13 bases between. Germline CDR1 is SGHDT and CDR2 is YYEEEE. The CDR3 is 15 amino acids. Sequenced input: peripheral blood. This receptor was taken from a human donor with acute or convalescent COVID-19. The donor label of this sample is uncertain. The chain recombines TRBV5-6 with TRBJ2-2, with D tentatively TRBD1 (6 bases). The CDR3 DNA sequence: TGTGCCAGCAGCTTCGGTCCAGGGGTTACCGGGGAGCTGTTTTTT. Translating gives CASSFGPGVTGELFF. The whole variable domain, filled in from reference TRBV5-6 and TRBJ2-2, reads DAGVTQSPTHLIKTRGQQVTLRCSPKSGHDTVSWYQQALGQGPQFIFQYYEEEERQRGNFPDRFSGHQFPNYSSELNVNALLLGDSALYLCASSFGPGVTGELFFGEGSRLTVL.